This T cell receptor (beta chain) was sequenced during a study of CD8 T cells in Susac syndrome. Findings and caveats of the study: The authors acknowledged that the study's TCR sequencing and HLA analysis involved relatively few individuals.

With random hexamers, reverse transcription was performed on roughly 0.45 to 1 ug of RNA. Multiplex immunoSEQ PCR targeted 54 Vbeta and 13 Jbeta TCR beta segments. MiXCR, run by TCRdb on the immunoSEQ multiplex PCR reads, gives a single entry per CDR3 protein. The sample yields about 160,000 distinct CDR3 sequences, just over 90% seen once. V shed 3 bases and J 4 bases; nucleotides not matched to a gene: 5. This CDR3 region has 14 residues. About this clonotype: Its specificity is not known.

From blood CD8+ and CD4+ T cells, the TCR beta chain was sequenced. This chain links TRBV23-1 with TRBJ1-2; 7 positions agree with TRBD1. TRBV23-1 qualifies as an ORF whose function is uncertain. Sequencing used CD4+ T cells from PBMCs. This receptor was taken from a human donor in good health. CDR3 loop: CASSHPGQTYGYTF. DNA of the CDR3: TGCGCCAGCAGTCACCCGGGACAGACCTATGGCTACACCTTC.